This is a list of T cell receptor beta chains from one sample in a study of cytomegalovirus exposure and HLA in healthy donors. Sequenced by immunoSEQ multiplex PCR; TCRdb stores in-frame clones only, minus some. The sample shows 200,000 or so clones, 84% of them seen only once. The sample consisted of PBMCs. The source of these receptors is a boy aged 5-17 years in good health and CMV-seronegative. CDR3s include the opening cysteine and the closing phenylalanine or tryptophan.

v_call	j_call	cdr3_aa
TRBV15	TRBJ1-4	CATSDGRGGTNEKLFF
TRBV6-5	TRBJ2-7	CASTPGSVSYEQYF
TRBV5-4	TRBJ2-1	CASSQGESSYNEQFF
TRBV2	TRBJ1-1	CASTVGLGRGYHMNTEAFF
TRBV6-5	TRBJ1-1	CASSYSGERGAFF
TRBV7-2	TRBJ2-1	CASSLALIGQGAVNEQFF
TRBV25-1	TRBJ2-5	CASTNPAGGKETQYF
TRBV7-2	TRBJ2-1	CASSLTGGVHNEQFF
TRBV7-9	TRBJ1-4	CASSLGGVGEKLFF
TRBV7-9	TRBJ1-1	CSSRETGGKAFF
TRBV4-2	TRBJ2-1	CASSEAGTGGNEQFF
TRBV5-1	TRBJ2-7	CASSLDPPRVYEQYF
TRBV11-2	TRBJ2-1	CASSLEWGSGTAGEQFF
TRBV7-2	TRBJ2-7	CASSLVPSGSPYEQYF
TRBV29-1	TRBJ1-1	CSVEVQGKNTEAFF
TRBV27	TRBJ2-5	CASSLRQGLETQYF
TRBV11-3	TRBJ2-1	CASSSGTGFDNEQFF
TRBV11-2	TRBJ1-5	CASSAGTGGQPQHF
TRBV2	TRBJ2-1	CASTERGLANEQFF
TRBV7-6	TRBJ2-7	CASSWGQGLSYEQYF
TRBV6-5	TRBJ1-2	CASSYSYQTNYGYTF
TRBV7-2	TRBJ1-2	CASSLTDYGYTF
TRBV28	TRBJ1-2	CASSLYEGAYGYTF
TRBV4-1	TRBJ1-4	CASSQEGGTYNEKLFF
TRBV10-2	TRBJ2-1	CASSDYLSSGGAIEQFF
TRBV27	TRBJ2-5	CASSLGGQTWETQYF
TRBV10-3	TRBJ2-3	CAISELWREVADTQYF
TRBV2	TRBJ1-2	CASRTTGRPYGYTF
TRBV7-9	TRBJ2-1	CASSSPSGTGLNEQFF
TRBV9	TRBJ2-5	CASSKAGTAGETQYF